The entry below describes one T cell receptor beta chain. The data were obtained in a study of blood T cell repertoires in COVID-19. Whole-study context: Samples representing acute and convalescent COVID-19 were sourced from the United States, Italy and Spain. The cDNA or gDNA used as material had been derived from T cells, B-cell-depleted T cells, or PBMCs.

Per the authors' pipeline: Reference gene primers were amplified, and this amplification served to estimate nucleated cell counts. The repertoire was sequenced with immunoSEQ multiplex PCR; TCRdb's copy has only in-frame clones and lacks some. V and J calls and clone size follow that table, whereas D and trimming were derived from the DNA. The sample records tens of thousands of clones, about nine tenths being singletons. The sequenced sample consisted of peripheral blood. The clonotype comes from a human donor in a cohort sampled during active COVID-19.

The CDR3 DNA follows: TGTGCCAGCAGTTCAACAGGGGGCTCTAACTATGGCTACACCTTC. Its protein is CASSSTGGSNYGYTF. The rearrangement joins TRBV2 to TRBJ1-2; 9 nucleotides line up with TRBD1. The CDR3 contains 15 residues. Trimming cost V 5 bases and J 0 bases; bases outside gene matches: 4. The germline V gene has CDR1 SNHLY and CDR2 FYNNEI.